These 18 T cell receptor beta chains were all obtained from the same sample, sequenced in a study of beta chain features in type 1 diabetes. cDNA synthesis used the whole RNA isolate, giving expressed TCRB sequences. Using immunoSEQ multiplex PCR, the repertoire was profiled, and TCRdb retains in-frame clones only, with some absent. This sample yields under 450,000 clones, of which around 13% are seen a single time; 0.03% to 0.04% belongs to the top ten. Material for sequencing was naive CD4+ T cells from blood. The receptors were sampled from a man aged 25-40 years in good health.

The chain is built from TRBV5-4 and TRBJ2-7, with D unclear. Trimming pared 2 bases from V and 7 bases from J, leaving 13 bases between. The CDR3 has 13 residues. Germline lookup yields CDR1 SGHNT and CDR2 YYREEE (reference sequence). In DNA form, the CDR3 reads TGTGCCAGCAGCTTTCCGGGTTCCCGGGAGCAGTACTTC. Translated, it gives CASSFPGSREQYF. The whole variable domain, remainder taken from reference TRBV5-4 and TRBJ2-7, is ETGVTQSPTHLIKTRGQQVTLRCSSQSGHNTVSWYQQALGQGPQFIFQYYREEENGRGNFPPRFSGLQFPNYSSELNVNALELDDSALYLCASSFPGSREQYFGPGTRLTVT.

This clone was detected a few times. The gene calls are TRBV23-1 and TRBJ1-3; D is perhaps TRBD1 (5 bases). TRBV23-1 is reported as an ORF; its role is uncertain. Trimming removed 9 bases from V and 10 bases from J, with 16 bases in between. The CDR3 contains 12 residues. The CDR3 DNA follows: TGCGCCAGTGTGGCCGACCGGGGGACCATATATTTT. Amino acids: CASVADRGTIYF.

J is TRBJ2-1 and V is TRBV4-3; a possible D gene is TRBD1 (5 bases). This CDR3 region has 16 residues. V was cut by 0 bases and J by 7 bases, with 16 bases left in between. The germline gives CDR1 LGHNA, CDR2 YSLEER. The CDR3 DNA follows: TGCGCCAGCAGCCAAGAAACGACAGCCAAGGGGAATGAGCAGTTCTTC. Translation: CASSQETTAKGNEQFF.

The chain recombines TRBV29-1 with TRBJ1-2; tentatively, D is TRBD1 (5 bases). V dropped 2 bases and J dropped 4 bases, with 11 bases sitting between them. The CDR3 contains 13 residues. Germline V gene sequence: CDR1 SQVTM, CDR2 ANQGSEA. CDR3 nucleotides: TGCAGCGTTGAAACAGGAACGAGCTATGGCTACACCTTC. It translates to CSVETGTSYGYTF.

As concerns this clone: The same CDR3 arises from other DNA sequences in this sample as well. The V gene is TRBV7-2, the J gene TRBJ2-3; D might be TRBD1 or TRBD2, each matching 5 bases. Germline loops: CDR1 SGHTA, CDR2 FQGNSA. The CDR3 extends over 14 amino acids. V shed 0 bases and J shed 1 base, with 5 bases lying between them. The CDR3 loop reads CASSLAGGTDTQYF. The CDR3 bases are TGTGCCAGCAGCTTAGCGGGGGGCACAGATACGCAGTATTTT.

The chain recombines TRBV30 with TRBJ1-2; no clear D gene. In germline, CDR1 is GTSNPN, CDR2 SVGIG (reference sequence). The CDR3 length is 13 residues. Trimming removed 1 base from V and 1 base from J, with 7 bases in between. The CDR3, as DNA: TGTGCCTGGAGTGAAGGCCTTAACTATGGCTACACCTTC. Its protein is CAWSEGLNYGYTF.

This clone was counted between two and nine times. The V and J genes are TRBV9 and TRBJ2-2; D uncertain. With 0 bases removed from V and 0 bases from J, the gap between germline ends came to 6 bases. The CDR3 is made up of 15 amino acids. Germline loops: CDR1 SGDLS, CDR2 YYNGEE. CDR3 protein: CASSVDVANTGELFF. DNA of the CDR3: TGTGCCAGCAGCGTAGATGTCGCGAACACCGGGGAGCTGTTTTTT.

The chain uses TRBV9 and TRBJ2-2; D ambiguous. The length of the CDR3 is 15 residues. CDR1 is SGDLS, CDR2 YYNGEE, per germline. V was cut by 0 bases and J by 7 bases, with 13 bases left in between. The CDR3, as DNA: TGTGCCAGCAGCGTAGCTACACAGACCGGCGGGGAGCTGTTTTTT. Translating gives CASSVATQTGGELFF.

This sequence joins TRBV7-4 and TRBJ2-7, with 11 bases aligning to TRBD2. V was clipped by 4 bases and J by 3 bases; unmatched bases: 2. Germline CDR1 reads SGHVT; CDR2 reads SQSDAQ. The CDR3 loop spans 14 amino acids. CDR3 loop: CASSSTSGSYEQYV. The DNA of the CDR3 is TGTGCCAGCAGCTCAACTAGCGGGAGCTACGAGCAGTACGTC.

This clone was seen a handful of times. The chain links TRBV10-3 to TRBJ1-2; no clear D gene. This CDR3 region has 12 residues. Germline V CDR1 and CDR2: ENHRY, SYGVKD. The V gene lost 6 bases and the J gene lost 7 bases, with 12 bases spanning the gap. CDR3 sequence reads: CAIRRESSGYTF. Written as DNA, the CDR3 is TGTGCCATCAGAAGAGAGTCCAGTGGCTACACCTTC.

This clone was counted only a few times. The chain has TRBV9 and TRBJ2-5; tentative D call: TRBD2 (5 bases). From germline, CDR1 is SGDLS and CDR2 YYNGEE. Trimming shortened V by 3 bases and J by 3 bases, and 18 bases separated the two germline ends. This CDR3 has 16 residues. CDR3 coding DNA: TGTGCCAGCAGCGAGACCCCGGGAAGAATAAAAGAGACCCAGTACTTC. Protein sequence: CASSETPGRIKETQYF.

The chain employs TRBV7-9 and TRBJ1-2; D perhaps matches TRBD1 (6 bases). The CDR3 sequence is 15 residues long. Deletions cut 2 bases from V and 3 bases from J, with 13 bases between. Germline V lookup: CDR1 SEHNR, CDR2 FQNEAQ (reference sequence). CDR3 nucleotides: TGTGCCAGCAGCTTAACTCTGGACAGCGACTATGGCTACACCTTC. It translates to CASSLTLDSDYGYTF.

The CDR3 coding sequence is TGTGCCAGCAGCCAAGACCGGGACACTGAAGCTTTCTTT. Translating it yields CASSQDRDTEAFF. The chain couples TRBV14 to TRBJ1-1; unclear D gene. Germline values: CDR1 SGHDN, CDR2 FVKESK. Deletions cut 0 bases from V and 3 bases from J, with 5 bases between. The CDR3 consists of 13 residues.

This clone was counted only a few times. V is TRBV29-1 and J is TRBJ1-2, with D perhaps TRBD1 (6 bases). Germline-derived CDR1 and CDR2 are SQVTM and ANQGSEA. There are 15 residues in the CDR3. Trimming stripped 4 bases from V and 1 base from J, with 16 bases between. The CDR3 region is CSVGGWDTYNYGYTF. The CDR3 nucleotides read TGCAGCGTTGGAGGATGGGACACTTATAACTATGGCTACACCTTC.

The chain recombines TRBV7-2 with TRBJ2-1; D remains unclear. The CDR3 loop spans 14 amino acids. The germline V gene has CDR1 SGHTA and CDR2 FQGNSA. Trimming left V 3 bases short and J 1 base short, with 7 bases between. The CDR3 loop reads CASSLPRSYNEQFF. In DNA, the CDR3 is TGTGCCAGCAGCTTGCCCAGGTCCTACAATGAGCAGTTCTTC.

This clone has more than one count but fewer than ten. The chain recombines TRBV27 with TRBJ2-3; D may be TRBD2 (6 bases). This CDR3 is built from 11 residues. V was pared by 5 bases and J by 7 bases, with 7 bases between. Germline CDR1 MNHEY, CDR2 SMNVEV (reference sequence). The CDR3 here is CASSRGNTQYF. CDR3 DNA sequence: TGTGCCAGCAGTCGGGGGAATACGCAGTATTTT.

The CDR3 DNA reads TGTGCCACCAGCAGAGATCAGGACAGACCCTACGAGCAGTACTTC. Its protein product is CATSRDQDRPYEQYF. The chain combines TRBV15 with TRBJ2-7; possible D gene TRBD1, 6 bases. CDR1 is LNHNV and CDR2 is YYDKDF in the germline V gene (reference sequence). V was cut by 0 bases and J by 2 bases, with 11 bases left in between. The length of the CDR3 is 15 residues.

V gene TRBV14 combines with J gene TRBJ2-1, with no clear D. The CDR3 consists of 17 residues. The V end lost 4 bases, the J end lost 7 bases, and 23 bases lay between the germline ends. The germline V gene encodes CDR1 SGHDN and CDR2 FVKESK. This CDR3 reads CASSPKTFSASRNEQFF. For the CDR3, the DNA is TGTGCCAGCAGCCCAAAAACCTTTTCAGCGTCTCGGAATGAGCAGTTCTTC.